Shown below are 30 T cell receptor beta chains from a single sample sequenced in a study of Ad26.COV2.S vaccination and SARS-CoV-2 variants. This sample's treatment: some 19 received Ad26.COV2.S at low or high dose, single or two shots; 5 received placebo; per-sample allocation not given. Sample collection was performed on day 63 after the first vaccine or placebo injection. The method was immunoSEQ multiplex PCR; TCRdb's version includes in-frame clones alone and lacks a portion of them. The sample consists of some 480,000 clones, approximately 90% of them appearing once. The sample was peripheral blood, taken in a trial of Ad26.COV2.S vaccine versus placebo. The receptor source for this set is a person between 18 and 60 years old who received the Ad26.COV2.S COVID-19 vaccine or a placebo.

The J gene is TRBJ2-7, the V gene TRBV6-6, with D possibly being TRBD1 or TRBD2 (5 bases each). This CDR3 spans 12 amino acids. Between the trimmed V and J ends, which lost 5 bases and 9 bases, there was a span of 14 bases. Per the germline V gene, CDR1 is MNHNY and CDR2 is SVGAGI (reference sequence). The CDR3 nucleotides read TGTGCCAGCAGTCACCCCCCTGGGGGGCAGTACTTC. Translated, it gives CASSHPPGGQYF.

The chain joins TRBV10-3 to TRBJ1-2, with a possible D match to TRBD1 (6 bases). The germline V gene encodes CDR1 ENHRY and CDR2 SYGVKD. The CDR3 spans 16 residues. Trimming left V 2 bases short and J 4 bases short, with 17 bases between. This CDR3 reads CAISEGARGPGYGYTF. DNA for the CDR3: TGTGCCATCAGTGAGGGTGCTCGGGGGCCAGGCTATGGCTACACCTTC.

The V and J genes are TRBV25-1 and TRBJ2-1, with D perhaps matching TRBD1 (7 bases). Trimming left V 4 bases short and J 4 bases short, with 11 bases between. The CDR3 length is 14 residues. Germline loops: CDR1 MGHDK, CDR2 SYGVNS. For the CDR3, the DNA is TGTGCCAGCAGTGGGCCAGGGGGGTACAATGAGCAGTTCTTC. This sequence encodes CASSGPGGYNEQFF.

The chain links TRBV11-1 to TRBJ1-6; D ambiguous. V dropped 0 bases and J dropped 10 bases, with 7 bases sitting between them. CDR1 and CDR2 (germline): SGHAT, FQDESV (reference sequence). CDR3 length: 13 amino acids. The CDR3 loop is CASSLADASPLHF. The CDR3, as DNA: TGTGCCAGCAGCTTAGCGGACGCCTCACCCCTCCACTTT.

This chain joins TRBV7-9 and TRBJ2-3; TRBD2 matches at 9 bases. Germline CDR1 is SEHNR and CDR2 is FQNEAQ (reference sequence). V shed 3 bases, J shed 5 bases, and the junction held 6 bases outside the gene matches. This CDR3 has 15 residues. CDR3 sequence reads: CASSFSGSTIDTQYF. The CDR3 nucleotides read TGTGCCAGCAGCTTTAGCGGGAGTACGATAGATACGCAGTATTTT.

The chain joins TRBV6-4 to TRBJ1-2, with D possibly matching TRBD1 (6 bases). Trimming removed 6 bases from V and 2 bases from J, with 13 bases in between. Germline-derived CDR1 and CDR2 are MRHNA and SNTAGT. CDR3 size: 14 residues. The CDR3 DNA sequence: TGTGCCAGCAGCCGAGGTACAGGGAACTATGGCTACACCTTC. Residues: CASSRGTGNYGYTF.

The rearrangement joins TRBV30 to TRBJ2-3; D might be TRBD2 (6 bases). V gave up 4 bases and J gave up 1 base, with 12 bases separating them. The CDR3 is 14 amino acids. Germline CDR1 GTSNPN, CDR2 SVGIG (reference sequence). The CDR3: CAWKVSGGTDTQYF. For the CDR3, the DNA is TGTGCCTGGAAGGTTAGCGGCGGCACAGATACGCAGTATTTT.

This chain uses TRBV5-6 with TRBJ1-4; D is perhaps TRBD1 (5 bases). The germline V and J ends were trimmed by 2 bases and 6 bases, with 11 bases remaining between them. Germline V gene data show CDR1 as SGHDT and CDR2 as YYEEEE. The CDR3 runs 14 residues. The CDR3 spells CASSFGARDEKLFF. CDR3 coding DNA: TGTGCCAGCAGCTTTGGGGCTCGTGATGAAAAACTGTTTTTT. Complete variable domain (other parts from reference TRBV5-6 and TRBJ1-4): DAGVTQSPTHLIKTRGQQVTLRCSPKSGHDTVSWYQQALGQGPQFIFQYYEEEERQRGNFPDRFSGHQFPNYSSELNVNALLLGDSALYLCASSFGARDEKLFFGSGTQLSVL.

The V gene is TRBV6-2 or TRBV6-3, the J gene TRBJ2-1; either TRBD1 or TRBD2 may supply D (6 bases each). The CDR3 totals 16 residues. Germline V gene lookup returns CDR1 MNHEY and CDR2 SVGEGT. Trimming took off 0 bases at V and 8 bases at J, with 17 bases between the two ends. In nucleotides, the CDR3 is TGTGCCAGCAGTTACTCGGGGGCGATCGGGGGCCATGAGCAGTTCTTC. This codes for CASSYSGAIGGHEQFF.

V and J are TRBV11-2 and TRBJ1-2, with 7 positions matching TRBD1. The CDR3 has 16 amino acids. The germline V gene has CDR1 SGHAT and CDR2 FQNNGV. With 5 bases clipped from V and 5 bases from J, the junction kept 14 bases outside the gene matches. In nucleotides, the CDR3 is TGTGCCAGCAGCGCGCTTCCACAGGGGATTGCGTATGGCTACACCTTC. As protein: CASSALPQGIAYGYTF.

The rearrangement uses TRBV28 and TRBJ2-7, with 8 bases identical to TRBD2. The length of the CDR3 is 15 residues. Per the germline V gene, CDR1 is MDHEN and CDR2 is SYDVKM. Trimming at V came to 4 bases and at J to 3 bases, leaving 8 bases not matched to a gene. The CDR3 spells CASSYSGNRGYEQYF. The CDR3 region has the DNA TGTGCCAGCAGTTATAGCGGGAACCGAGGCTACGAGCAGTACTTC.

The V gene is TRBV9, the J gene TRBJ2-3; D may be TRBD2 (6 bases). The V gene lost 0 bases and the J gene lost 2 bases, with 22 bases spanning the gap. Germline CDR1 is SGDLS and CDR2 is YYNGEE. The CDR3 has 19 residues. The CDR3 DNA is TGTGCCAGCAGCGTAGAACCGCAGGTCTCTTGGGACTTCACAGATACGCAGTATTTT. Its translation: CASSVEPQVSWDFTDTQYF.

The chain is built from TRBV2 and TRBJ1-6; D perhaps matches TRBD1 (5 bases). The germline V gene has CDR1 SNHLY and CDR2 FYNNEI. The length of the CDR3 is 12 residues. Trimming removed 10 bases at V and 6 bases at J, with 10 bases between. CDR3 in DNA: TGTGCCACCCGGGACTTTAATTCACCCCTCCACTTT. Its protein is CATRDFNSPLHF.

The V gene is TRBV28, the J gene TRBJ2-1; the D gene is possibly TRBD2 (5 bases). CDR1 and CDR2 from the germline V gene are MDHEN and SYDVKM. There are 13 residues in the CDR3. Trimming stripped 5 bases from V and 11 bases from J, with 16 bases between. The CDR3 DNA reads as TGTGCCAGCAGTCCGGGGAGTTCCCGTCAGCAGTTCTTC. It codes for CASSPGSSRQQFF.

About this clone itself: The sample has other DNA sequences that encode this CDR3 too. This rearrangement joins TRBV18 to TRBJ1-1, with no clear D. The germline V gene encodes CDR1 KGHSH and CDR2 LQKENI. The CDR3 sequence is 14 residues long. V was shortened by 3 bases and J by 1 base, with 9 bases between the two germline ends. The chain's CDR3 is CASSPLGRNTEAFF. For the CDR3, the DNA is TGTGCCAGCTCACCCCTCGGGAGGAACACTGAAGCTTTCTTT. Variable domain in full (rest from reference TRBV18 and TRBJ1-1): NAGVMQNPRHLVRRRGQEARLRCSPMKGHSHVYWYRQLPEEGLKFMVYLQKENIIDESGMPKERFSAEFPKEGPSILRIQQVVRGDSAAYFCASSPLGRNTEAFFGQGTRLTVV.

This clone was observed a single time. The chain is built from TRBV6-5 and TRBJ1-1; D remains ambiguous. CDR3 length: 14 amino acids. V gave up 5 bases and J gave up 0 bases, with 10 bases separating them. CDR1 is MNHEY, CDR2 SVGAGI, per germline. The CDR3 spells CASSRAFMNTEAFF. The CDR3, as DNA: TGTGCCAGCAGTAGGGCGTTTATGAACACTGAAGCTTTCTTT.

The gene calls are TRBV30 and TRBJ1-6; D is undetermined. Germline lookup yields CDR1 GTSNPN and CDR2 SVGIG (reference sequence). This CDR3 has 12 residues. The V and J ends lost 4 bases and 7 bases respectively, with 8 bases between them. The CDR3, as DNA: TGTGCCTGGACCGCCAGGAATTCACCCCTCCACTTT. Its protein product is CAWTARNSPLHF. Together with reference TRBV30 and TRBJ1-6, the CDR3 gives the full variable domain: SQTIHQWPATLVQPVGSPLSLECTVEGTSNPNLYWYRQAAGRGLQLLFYSVGIGQISSEVPQNLSASRPQDRQFILSSKKLLLSDSGFYLCAWTARNSPLHFGNGTRLTVT.

The chain has TRBV29-1 and TRBJ2-4; D remains ambiguous. The CDR3 is 16 residues long. Germline V gives CDR1 SQVTM, CDR2 ANQGSEA. V lost 4 bases and J 3 bases, leaving 19 bases between the germline ends. In DNA form, the CDR3 reads TGCAGCGTTGTCCAACCAAACACTCGGCTCAAAAACATTCAGTACTTC. It yields the protein CSVVQPNTRLKNIQYF.

The chain couples TRBV7-2 to TRBJ2-2; TRBD2 matches at 8 bases. The CDR3 consists of 14 residues. The junction had 1 base not matched to a gene; V was cut back by 3 bases and J by 4 bases. Germline CDR1 SGHTA, CDR2 FQGNSA. The CDR3 region is CASSFTSGTGELFF. In DNA, the CDR3 is TGTGCCAGCAGCTTTACTAGCGGCACCGGGGAGCTGTTTTTT.

J is TRBJ2-7 and V is TRBV29-1; D is unresolved. CDR3 length: 14 residues. Germline CDR1 SQVTM, CDR2 ANQGSEA. V lost 5 bases and J 4 bases, leaving 18 bases between the germline ends. CDR3 in amino acids: CSVLGVKVGYEQYF. DNA for the CDR3: TGCAGCGTTCTTGGAGTCAAAGTGGGTTACGAGCAGTACTTC.

The J gene is TRBJ2-1, the V gene TRBV7-2; D might be TRBD1 (6 bases). The germline CDR1 and CDR2 sequences are SGHTA and FQGNSA. V lost 1 base to trimming and J lost 7 bases, with 14 bases between them. CDR3 length: 15 amino acids. As DNA, the CDR3 is TGTGCCAGCAGCTTAGGTAGGGGGTCTGGGAATGAGCAGTTCTTC. This translates into CASSLGRGSGNEQFF.

The chain carries TRBV2 and TRBJ1-2, with TRBD1 matching 8 bases. Germline V lookup: CDR1 SNHLY, CDR2 FYNNEI. This CDR3 spans 17 amino acids. The J segment lost 5 bases and the V segment lost 6 bases, leaving 17 bases of the junction unmatched. CDR3 loop: CASSPVPGQEDKYGYTF. CDR3 coding DNA: TGTGCCAGCAGCCCCGTCCCGGGACAGGAAGATAAATATGGCTACACCTTC.

The rearrangement joins TRBV9 to TRBJ2-5; 11 bases line up with TRBD2. Trimming cost V 4 bases and J 4 bases; bases outside gene matches: 9. Per germline, CDR1 SGDLS and CDR2 YYNGEE. The CDR3 is 16 amino acids. The CDR3 coding sequence is TGTGCCAGCAGCTCCGGGACTAGCGGAGCTGCAGAGACCCAGTACTTC. Its protein is CASSSGTSGAAETQYF. The full variable domain, completed using reference TRBV9 and TRBJ2-5, is DSGVTQTPKHLITATGQRVTLRCSPRSGDLSVYWYQQSLDQGLQFLIQYYNGEERAKGNILERFSAQQFPDLHSELNLSSLELGDSALYFCASSSGTSGAAETQYFGPGTRLLVL.

The chain uses TRBV27 and TRBJ1-2; D unclear. This CDR3 contains 15 residues. V was shortened by 6 bases and J by 1 base, with 15 bases between the two germline ends. CDR1 is MNHEY and CDR2 is SMNVEV in the germline V gene (reference sequence). This CDR3 reads CASSPFFGVNYGYTF. The CDR3 nucleotides read TGTGCCAGCAGCCCCTTTTTCGGAGTTAACTATGGCTACACCTTC.

The chain has TRBV5-1 and TRBJ2-2, with a possible D match to TRBD1 (6 bases). This CDR3 region has 15 residues. Germline CDR1 SGHRS, CDR2 YFSETQ. The V end was cut by 4 bases, the J end by 2 bases, with 12 bases between. The CDR3 is CASSIRQVNTGELFF. As DNA, the CDR3 is TGCGCCAGCAGCATAAGACAGGTTAACACCGGGGAGCTGTTTTTT.

V gene TRBV2 combines with J gene TRBJ1-2; D is perhaps TRBD1 (6 bases). V was cut by 10 bases and J by 8 bases, with 14 bases left in between. Germline loops: CDR1 SNHLY, CDR2 FYNNEI. The CDR3 is 11 residues long. CDR3 coding DNA: TGTGCCACCCAGGGGCCGGGGGGCTACACCTTC. Residues: CATQGPGGYTF.

The J gene is TRBJ1-4, the V gene TRBV7-9; possible D gene TRBD1, 6 bases. CDR3 length equals 15 residues. CDR1 and CDR2 (germline): SEHNR, FQNEAQ (reference sequence). V was trimmed by 4 bases and J by 8 bases, leaving 17 bases between them. The CDR3 DNA reads as TGTGCCAGCAGCTCAAGGGACTCCCAGGGGGAAAAACTGTTTTTT. Translated: CASSSRDSQGEKLFF.

The chain combines TRBV5-6 with TRBJ2-7, with D uncertain. CDR3 size: 12 residues. With 2 bases removed from V and 6 bases from J, the gap between germline ends came to 9 bases. Germline V lookup: CDR1 SGHDT, CDR2 YYEEEE. The CDR3 reads CASSFGLGEQYF. The DNA for the CDR3 is TGTGCCAGCAGCTTCGGTCTGGGCGAGCAGTACTTC.

This chain joins TRBV2 and TRBJ1-5; D uncertain. In germline, CDR1 is SNHLY, CDR2 FYNNEI. The V end was cut by 6 bases, the J end by 5 bases, with 14 bases between. The CDR3 sequence is 14 residues long. The CDR3 loop is CASRTVARDQPQHF. CDR3 nucleotide sequence: TGTGCCAGCAGGACGGTCGCGAGGGATCAGCCCCAGCATTTT.

The V gene is TRBV7-9, the J gene TRBJ2-1; 7 positions match TRBD1. Losses at the gene ends were 6 bases for V and 0 bases for J; bases not matched to a gene: 5. Germline CDR1 is SEHNR and CDR2 is FQNEAQ (reference sequence). The CDR3 extends over 15 amino acids. Here the CDR3 reads CASSPTGVSYNEQFF. CDR3 DNA sequence: TGTGCCAGCAGTCCTACAGGGGTCTCCTACAATGAGCAGTTCTTC.